The rows below give T cell receptor beta chains drawn from one sample of a study of blood T cell repertoires in COVID-19. TCRdb keeps only in-frame clones here, not all; method: immunoSEQ multiplex PCR. Among fewer than 150,000 clones listed, around 81% were seen once. Input material: peripheral blood. These receptors originate from a human donor in a cohort sampled during active COVID-19. CDR3s include the opening cysteine and the closing phenylalanine or tryptophan. Each record gives: V gene, clone size, D gene, J gene, CDR3 DNA, CDR3 protein. A D gene is named only where the DNA matches it firmly. Size values are once, few and many counts, or a class for expanded clones, and some rows have none.

V gene: TRBV5-1; clone size: NA; D gene: NA; J gene: TRBJ1-1; CDR3 DNA: TGCGCCAGCAGCTTGGCCAGTTCTGGGAACACTGAAGCTTTCTTT; CDR3 protein: CASSLASSGNTEAFF
V gene: TRBV2; clone size: NA; D gene: TRBD1; J gene: TRBJ2-7; CDR3 DNA: TGTGCCAGCAGCGTCCCGGGACAGGGGCCGAGCTCCTACGAGCAGTACTTC; CDR3 protein: CASSVPGQGPSSYEQYF
V gene: TRBV5-6; clone size: NA; D gene: TRBD1; J gene: TRBJ1-1; CDR3 DNA: TGTGCCAGCAGCTACCCGGACAGGGAGAACACTGAAGCTTTCTTT; CDR3 protein: CASSYPDRENTEAFF
V gene: TRBV28; clone size: NA; D gene: NA; J gene: TRBJ2-7; CDR3 DNA: TGTGCCAGCGGGGAGACACTCTCCTACGAGCAGTACTTC; CDR3 protein: CASGETLSYEQYF
V gene: TRBV25-1; clone size: once; D gene: NA; J gene: TRBJ1-1; CDR3 DNA: TGTGCCAGCAGTGAATGGGGCGGGGGTGAAGCTTTCTTT; CDR3 protein: CASSEWGGGEAFF
V gene: TRBV7-9; clone size: once; D gene: NA; J gene: TRBJ2-2; CDR3 DNA: TGTGCCAGCAGCAAGGACTCATACTCGAACACCGGGGAGCTGTTTTTT; CDR3 protein: CASSKDSYSNTGELFF
V gene: TRBV5-6; clone size: NA; D gene: NA; J gene: TRBJ1-2; CDR3 DNA: TGTGCCAGCAGCCCGGGGCGGGGGAGCTATGGCTACACCTTC; CDR3 protein: CASSPGRGSYGYTF
V gene: TRBV10-3; clone size: NA; D gene: TRBD1; J gene: TRBJ1-2; CDR3 DNA: TGTGCCATCAGTTTACAGGGGGACTATGGCTACACCTTC; CDR3 protein: CAISLQGDYGYTF
V gene: TRBV19; clone size: NA; D gene: TRBD1; J gene: TRBJ2-3; CDR3 DNA: TGTGCCAGTAGTTCAGGACAGGGTGTTGCAGATACGCAGTATTTT; CDR3 protein: CASSSGQGVADTQYF
V gene: TRBV2; clone size: once; D gene: NA; J gene: TRBJ2-6; CDR3 DNA: TGTGCCAGCAGTGAAATCCAGTCTGGGGCCAACGTCCTGACTTTC; CDR3 protein: CASSEIQSGANVLTF
V gene: TRBV5-4; clone size: NA; D gene: TRBD1; J gene: TRBJ2-7; CDR3 DNA: TGTGCCATTACCGGGACAGAGACCTACGAGCAGTACTTC; CDR3 protein: CAITGTETYEQYF
V gene: TRBV6-6; clone size: NA; D gene: TRBD1; J gene: TRBJ1-1; CDR3 DNA: TGTGCCAGCAGTGGATTAACCGGGACAGGGACTGAAGCTTTCTTT; CDR3 protein: CASSGLTGTGTEAFF
V gene: TRBV9; clone size: NA; D gene: TRBD1; J gene: TRBJ1-2; CDR3 DNA: TGTGCCAGCAGCGTAGCCCAGGGGGCTTATGGCTACACCTTC; CDR3 protein: CASSVAQGAYGYTF
V gene: TRBV30; clone size: once; D gene: NA; J gene: TRBJ1-1; CDR3 DNA: TGTGCCTGGGGGAAGGGGTTGGGCACTGAAGCTTTCTTT; CDR3 protein: CAWGKGLGTEAFF
V gene: TRBV20-1; clone size: NA; D gene: TRBD1; J gene: TRBJ1-1; CDR3 DNA: TGCAGTGCTTTGGACAGGGAGGAAGCTTTCTTT; CDR3 protein: CSALDREEAFF
V gene: TRBV7-6; clone size: once; D gene: TRBD1; J gene: TRBJ2-7; CDR3 DNA: TGTGCCAGCAGCCACCGGGACAGAGCCTACGAGCAGTACTTC; CDR3 protein: CASSHRDRAYEQYF